This TCR beta chain stems from a study of patients and donors after allogeneic stem cell transplantation. There are a few counts of this clonotype. TCRdb reprocessed the RT-PCR reads via MiXCR and lists one record per CDR3 protein. The sample includes about 400,000 distinct CDR3 sequences, approximately 16% seen only once; the top ten take 7.2%. This CDR3 spans 15 amino acids. The ends were cut back, 4 bases at V and 6 bases at J, with 17 bases in the middle. From germline, CDR1 is SGHAT and CDR2 FQNNGV. The chain employs TRBV11-2 and TRBJ2-3; D gene unclear. This receptor was identified in a human donor who was either an allogeneic HSCT recipient or a stem cell or donor lymphocyte infusion donor (not recorded which). It is not recorded whose cells these are; they may come from a transplant donor. Sequences were obtained from blood, either unsorted or a sorted T cell fraction (not recorded which). The CDR3 bases are TGTGCCAGCAGCTCGAACGCCGTCCGCCCGGATACGCAGTATTTT. Encoded protein: CASSSNAVRPDTQYF.